The rows below give T cell receptor beta chains drawn from one sample of a study of T cells in Graves' hyperthyroidism and ophthalmopathy. TCRdb redid the calling of the multiplex PCR reads with MiXCR, one entry per CDR3 protein. The data show 400,000 or so distinct CDR3 sequences, with around 13% seen just once and around 19% held by the top ten. Sequencing was performed on blood. These TCRs come from a woman in her 30s with Graves' ophthalmopathy. Each CDR3 is given with its conserved first and last residue. The D gene is left open where the match is weak. Clone size is stated in some rows and not others, as once, few, many or a class when expanded.

>TRBV5-5|TRBJ2-5|many|-
TGTGCCAGCAGCTTGACCCGGAAGGTCGGAGAGACCCAGTACTTC
CASSLTRKVGETQYF
>TRBV6-1|TRBJ2-7|-|-
TGTGCCAGCAGTTCCACTTCTGTTCACGAGCAGTACTTC
CASSSTSVHEQYF
>TRBV20-1|TRBJ2-1|many|-
TGCAGTGCTAGAGCTACAAGTGGGATCTGGTACAATGAGCAGTTCTTC
CSARATSGIWYNEQFF
>TRBV5-1|TRBJ2-3|many|TRBD2
TGCGCCAGCAGCTTGCAACTAGCGGGGGCAAGCACAGATACGCAGTATTTT
CASSLQLAGASTDTQYF
>TRBV5-8|TRBJ2-5|-|TRBD1
TGTGCCAGCAGCTTGGGGGACAGGGGGCGAGAGACCCAGTACTTC
CASSLGDRGRETQYF
>TRBV20-1|TRBJ2-5|many|-
TGCAGTGCTAGAGGCGGGAAGCGGTACCAAGAGACCCAGTACTTC
CSARGGKRYQETQYF
>TRBV7-9|TRBJ1-6|many|-
TGTGCCAGCAGCATGGGGGGGTCCTTGGGTTCACCCCTCCACTTT
CASSMGGSLGSPLHF
>TRBV7-2|TRBJ2-1|many|TRBD1
TGTGCCAGCAGCTTAGTACCCTCGGGACAGGGATACAATGAGCAGTTCTTC
CASSLVPSGQGYNEQFF
>TRBV9|TRBJ2-3|-|TRBD1
TGTGCCAGCAGCGCAGGGGACAGGGGGCCAACAGATACGCAGTATTTT
CASSAGDRGPTDTQYF
>TRBV28|TRBJ1-2|many|-
TGTGCCAGCAGTTTCATGGACCGAGTCTATGGCTACACCTTC
CASSFMDRVYGYTF
>TRBV7-8|TRBJ2-5|-|TRBD1
TGTGCCAGCAGCTTTCTTCCAGGGACAGAGCTTCGAGAGACCCAGTACTTC
CASSFLPGTELRETQYF